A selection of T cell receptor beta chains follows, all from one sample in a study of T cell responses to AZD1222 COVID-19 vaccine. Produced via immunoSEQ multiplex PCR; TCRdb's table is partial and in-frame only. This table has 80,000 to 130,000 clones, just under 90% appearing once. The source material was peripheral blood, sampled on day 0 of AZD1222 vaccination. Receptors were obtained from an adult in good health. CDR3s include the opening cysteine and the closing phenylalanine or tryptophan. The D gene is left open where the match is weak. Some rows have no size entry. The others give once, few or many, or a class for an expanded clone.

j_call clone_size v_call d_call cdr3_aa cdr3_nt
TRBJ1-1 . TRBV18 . CASSATGQNTEAFF TGTGCCAGCTCAGCGACAGGCCAGAACACTGAAGCTTTCTTT
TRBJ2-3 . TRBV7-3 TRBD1 CASSVQGARGTDTQYF TGTGCCAGCAGCGTACAGGGGGCGCGGGGCACAGATACGCAGTATTTT
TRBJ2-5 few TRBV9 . CASSEGLGQSKETQYF TGTGCCAGCAGCGAGGGTTTGGGGCAGTCAAAGGAGACCCAGTACTTC
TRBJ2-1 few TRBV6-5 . CASSYRQGTYNEQFF TGTGCCAGCAGTTACAGGCAGGGAACCTACAATGAGCAGTTCTTC
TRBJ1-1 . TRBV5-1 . CASSLEGGRNTEAFF TGCGCCAGCAGCTTGGAAGGGGGAAGGAACACTGAAGCTTTCTTT
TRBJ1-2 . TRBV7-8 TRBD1 CASSLLAGGVYGYTF TGTGCCAGCAGCTTACTGGCAGGGGGGGTCTATGGCTACACCTTC
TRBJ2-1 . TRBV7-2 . CASSRLSSYNEQFF TGTGCCAGCAGCAGATTAAGCTCCTACAATGAGCAGTTCTTC
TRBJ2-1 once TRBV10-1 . CASSPPNQLVGHWGQFF TGCGCCAGCAGTCCGCCAAACCAACTAGTAGGCCATTGGGGGCAGTTCTTC
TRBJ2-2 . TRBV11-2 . CASSLDQGQGVGELFF TGTGCCAGCAGCTTAGATCAGGGGCAGGGCGTCGGGGAGCTGTTTTTT
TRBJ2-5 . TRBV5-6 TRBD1 CASSRTGVETQYF TGTGCCAGCAGCCGGACAGGGGTCGAGACCCAGTACTTC
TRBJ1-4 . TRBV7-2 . CASSLGGDNEKLFF TGTGCCAGCAGCTTGGGGGGCGATAATGAAAAACTGTTTTTT
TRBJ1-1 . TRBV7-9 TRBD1 CASSPPGTGLTEAFF TGTGCCAGCAGCCCCCCCGGGACAGGGTTAACTGAAGCTTTCTTT
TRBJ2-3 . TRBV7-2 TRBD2 CASSLATSGGADTQYF TGTGCCAGCAGCTTAGCGACTAGCGGGGGGGCAGATACGCAGTATTTT
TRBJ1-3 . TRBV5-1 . CASSLGWGSSGNTIYF TGCGCCAGCAGCTTGGGGTGGGGAAGCTCTGGAAACACCATATATTTT
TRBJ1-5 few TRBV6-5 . CASSYQDSDGQPQHF TGTGCCAGCAGTTACCAGGACAGCGACGGTCAGCCCCAGCATTTT
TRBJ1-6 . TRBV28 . CASRLGGLPLHF TGTGCCAGCAGGTTGGGGGGCTTGCCCCTCCACTTT
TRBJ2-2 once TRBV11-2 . CASSLSQAFTGELFF TGTGCCAGCAGCTTGTCCCAAGCTTTTACCGGGGAGCTGTTTTTT
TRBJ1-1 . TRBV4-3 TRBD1 CASSHRWGTDENTEAFF TGCGCCAGCAGCCACCGATGGGGGACAGACGAGAACACTGAAGCTTTCTTT
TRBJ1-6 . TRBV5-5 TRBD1 CASSWGQGLYNSPLHF TGTGCCAGCAGCTGGGGACAGGGACTCTATAATTCACCCCTCCACTTT
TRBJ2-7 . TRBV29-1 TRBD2 CSGGSGTSFAEQYF TGCAGCGGTGGCTCCGGGACTAGCTTTGCCGAGCAGTACTTC
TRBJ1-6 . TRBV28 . CASSPSISITLHF TGTGCCAGCAGTCCCTCGATCAGCATCACCCTCCACTTT
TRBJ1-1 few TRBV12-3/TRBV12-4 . CASSFRRVAFF TGTGCCAGCAGTTTTCGGAGGGTGGCTTTCTTT
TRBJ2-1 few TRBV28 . CASSEFYGRDNEQFF TGTGCCAGCAGTGAGTTTTATGGCAGGGACAATGAGCAGTTCTTC
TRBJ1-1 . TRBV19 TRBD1 CASSIDREGEAFF TGTGCCAGTAGTATCGACAGGGAGGGTGAAGCTTTCTTT
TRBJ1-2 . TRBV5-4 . CASSLRGFYGYTF TGTGCCAGCAGCTTGAGGGGGTTCTATGGCTACACCTTC
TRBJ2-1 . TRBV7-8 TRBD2 CASSKQRGGYNEQFF TGTGCCAGCAGCAAACAGCGGGGGGGATACAATGAGCAGTTCTTC
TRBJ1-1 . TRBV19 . CASSKTPRGDTEAFF TGTGCCAGTAGTAAAACGCCCCGTGGGGACACTGAAGCTTTCTTT
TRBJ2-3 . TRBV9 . CASSFTVTDTQYF TGTGCCAGCAGCTTTACAGTCACAGATACGCAGTATTTT
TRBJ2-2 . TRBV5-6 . CASSLGILGENTGELFF TGTGCCAGCAGCTTGGGGATCCTAGGGGAGAACACCGGGGAGCTGTTTTTT
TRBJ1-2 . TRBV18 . CASSPQGLSGYTF TGTGCCAGCTCACCACAGGGGTTGTCTGGCTACACCTTC
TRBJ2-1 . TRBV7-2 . CASRDQGLVLGEQFF TGTGCCAGCAGGGACCAGGGACTGGTCTTAGGTGAGCAGTTCTTC
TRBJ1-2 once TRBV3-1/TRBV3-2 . CASSQDPGRYGYTF TGTGCCAGCAGCCAAGATCCAGGCCGCTATGGCTACACCTTC
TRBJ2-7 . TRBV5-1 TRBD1 CASGDRGYYEQYF TGCGCCAGTGGGGACAGGGGTTACTACGAGCAGTACTTC
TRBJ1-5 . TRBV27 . CASSFTPGPGGGQPQHF TGTGCCAGCAGTTTCACACCGGGCCCCGGGGGGGGTCAGCCCCAGCATTTT
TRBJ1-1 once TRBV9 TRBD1 CASSVEPRTGWDTEAFF TGTGCCAGCAGCGTAGAGCCTCGGACAGGCTGGGACACTGAAGCTTTCTTT
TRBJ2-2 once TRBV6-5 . CASSLNSDTGELFF TGTGCCAGCAGTTTGAATAGTGACACCGGGGAGCTGTTTTTT
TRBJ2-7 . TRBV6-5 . CASSRSNKGSEQYF TGTGCCAGCAGTCGTTCGAACAAGGGGTCCGAGCAGTACTTC
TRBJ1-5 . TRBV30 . CAWSVGGGGRRQPQHF TGTGCCTGGAGTGTAGGAGGTGGGGGGAGGCGACAGCCCCAGCATTTT
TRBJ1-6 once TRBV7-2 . CASSLQEGSSSPLHF TGTGCCAGCAGCTTACAGGAAGGGAGTAGCTCACCCCTCCACTTT
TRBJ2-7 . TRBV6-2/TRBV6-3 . CASSIQGSYEQYF TGTGCCAGCAGTATCCAGGGCTCCTACGAGCAGTACTTC
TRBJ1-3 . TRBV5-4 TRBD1 CASSSGTGAGNTIYF TGTGCCAGCAGCTCGGGGACAGGGGCTGGAAACACCATATATTTT
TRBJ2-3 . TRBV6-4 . CASSDLSGRGTDTQYF TGTGCCAGCAGTGACTTATCGGGACGGGGCACAGATACGCAGTATTTT
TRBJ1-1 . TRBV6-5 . CASRFAPRTEAFF TGTGCCAGCCGATTCGCTCCCCGAACGGAAGCTTTCTTT
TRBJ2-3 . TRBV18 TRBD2 CASSPRTSGGRVDTQYF TGTGCCAGCTCACCGAGGACTAGCGGGGGTCGGGTCGATACGCAGTATTTT
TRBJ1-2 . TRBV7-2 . CASSLNLNYGYTF TGTGCCAGCAGCTTAAACCTAAACTATGGCTACACCTTC
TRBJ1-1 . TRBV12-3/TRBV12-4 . CASSFGRNTEAFF TGTGCCAGCAGTTTCGGGCGTAACACTGAAGCTTTCTTT
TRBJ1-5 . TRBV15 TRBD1 CATSFHGQVDQPQHF TGTGCCACCAGCTTTCACGGACAGGTCGATCAGCCCCAGCATTTT
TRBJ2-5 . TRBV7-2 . CASSFRRGGLETQYF TGTGCCAGCAGCTTCCGCAGGGGAGGGCTAGAGACCCAGTACTTC
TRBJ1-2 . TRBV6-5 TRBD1 CASSIAGTGDGYTF TGTGCCAGCAGTATCGCCGGGACAGGGGATGGCTACACCTTC
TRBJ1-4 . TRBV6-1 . CASSEPGRGSTNEKLFF TGTGCCAGCAGTGAACCAGGCAGGGGTTCAACTAATGAAAAACTGTTTTTT
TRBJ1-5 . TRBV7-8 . CASSQMGDEGVGQPQHF TGTGCCAGCAGCCAAATGGGGGATGAAGGAGTGGGTCAGCCCCAGCATTTT
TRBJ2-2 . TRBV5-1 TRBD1 CASSLRDRGVTGELFF TGCGCCAGCAGCCTCCGGGACAGGGGGGTCACCGGGGAGCTGTTTTTT